This T cell receptor beta chain originates from a study of T cell responses to AZD1222 COVID-19 vaccine. General observations from the study: Regions left unmutated in variants are reportedly the target of nearly half of spike-specific TCRs. With dominance at 160-218 and 743-854, vaccine-associated CD4 TCRs spanned spike. The sample set comprised mostly white British donors with more females, and clonal diversity was possibly underestimated. Only 5 or 6 people who got AZD1222 tested seropositive at baseline.

Profiled with immunoSEQ multiplex PCR; TCRdb holds only in-frame clones, not every one. The data contain fewer than 150,000 clones, 88% of them seen just once; the ten biggest clones take up approximately 8%. Trimming removed 3 bases from V and 5 bases from J, with 20 bases in between. This CDR3 region has 16 residues. Germline loops: CDR1 KGHSH, CDR2 LQKENI. To note about this clone: Its antigen is currently unknown.

Here the sequenced sample was peripheral blood, taken on day 0 of AZD1222 vaccination. The V and J genes are TRBV18 and TRBJ2-7, with D perhaps TRBD1 (6 bases). The receptor was isolated from an adult in good health. The CDR3 DNA is TGTGCCAGCTCACCGTTAGGGACACAGGTTAGGGACGAGCAGTACTTC. Encoded protein: CASSPLGTQVRDEQYF.